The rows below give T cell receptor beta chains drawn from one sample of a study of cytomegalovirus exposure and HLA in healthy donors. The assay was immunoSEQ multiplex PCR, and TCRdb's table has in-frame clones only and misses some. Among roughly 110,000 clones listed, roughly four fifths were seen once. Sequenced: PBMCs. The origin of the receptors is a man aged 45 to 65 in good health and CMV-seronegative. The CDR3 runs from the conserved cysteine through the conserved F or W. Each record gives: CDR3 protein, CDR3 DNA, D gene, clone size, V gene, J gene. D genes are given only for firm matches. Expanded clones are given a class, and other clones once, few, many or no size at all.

CASSLGQGLYTQYF,TGTGCCAGCAGCCTGGGACAGGGGCTCTATACGCAGTATTTT,TRBD1,-,TRBV6-1,TRBJ2-3
CSSSRYRDRGAYEQYF,TGTTCCAGCAGCCGTTACCGGGACAGGGGCGCCTACGAGCAGTACTTC,TRBD1,-,TRBV7-9,TRBJ2-7
CASSDRGLNYGYTF,TGTGCCAGCAGCGACAGGGGCCTTAACTATGGCTACACCTTC,TRBD1,once,TRBV6-5,TRBJ1-2
CAWGTGVNEQFF,TGTGCCTGGGGGACAGGTGTCAATGAGCAGTTCTTC,TRBD1,-,TRBV30,TRBJ2-1
CSAGHRDTEAFF,TGCAGCGCCGGACATAGGGACACTGAAGCTTTCTTT,-,-,TRBV29-1,TRBJ1-1
CASSLGQGDYGYTF,TGTGCCAGCAGCTTAGGACAGGGGGATTATGGCTACACCTTC,TRBD1,-,TRBV7-9,TRBJ1-2
CASSPGTSLNYGYTF,TGCGCCAGCAGTCCCGGGACATCTCTTAACTATGGCTACACCTTC,-,-,TRBV5-1,TRBJ1-2
CSSSLGYLETQYF,TGTTCCAGCAGCTTAGGCTACCTGGAGACCCAGTACTTC,-,-,TRBV7-9,TRBJ2-5
CASSRNPTGGTDTQYF,TGTGCCAGCAGCAGGAATCCTACAGGGGGCACAGATACGCAGTATTTT,TRBD1,-,TRBV7-2,TRBJ2-3
CASSPRASQNTEAFF,TGTGCCAGCAGCCCTCGCGCAAGCCAGAACACTGAAGCTTTCTTT,-,few,TRBV7-8,TRBJ1-1
CASSIRHGTNNEQFF,TGTGCCAGTAGTATAAGGCATGGTACTAACAATGAGCAGTTCTTC,-,-,TRBV19,TRBJ2-1
CASSPLGTGSTDTQYF,TGTGCCAGCAGCCCCCTAGGGACAGGTAGCACAGATACGCAGTATTTT,TRBD1,-,TRBV7-3,TRBJ2-3
CASSEKGGNTEAFF,TGTGCCAGCAGCGAAAAAGGGGGGAACACTGAAGCTTTCTTT,-,-,TRBV7-9,TRBJ1-1
CASSQRQGGNTGELFF,TGTGCCAGCTCTCAAAGACAGGGGGGTAACACCGGGGAGCTGTTTTTT,TRBD1,few,TRBV18,TRBJ2-2
CASSLATGGQETQYF,TGCGCCAGCAGCTTGGCAACAGGGGGCCAAGAGACCCAGTACTTC,TRBD1,-,TRBV5-1,TRBJ2-5
CAITEGAGGDYGYTF,TGTGCCATCACCGAGGGGGCAGGGGGCGACTATGGCTACACCTTC,TRBD1,-,TRBV10-3,TRBJ1-2
CASFQGASPNQPQHF,TGTGCCAGCTTCCAGGGGGCCTCGCCCAATCAGCCCCAGCATTTT,TRBD1,-,TRBV18,TRBJ1-5
CASKEGQGANTQYF,TGTGCCAGTAAAGAAGGGCAGGGGGCGAATACGCAGTATTTT,TRBD1,-,TRBV19,TRBJ2-3
CASSYSGGTTEAFF,TGTGCCAGCAGCTACTCAGGGGGCACCACTGAAGCTTTCTTT,TRBD1,-,TRBV13,TRBJ1-1
CSVEYRGMNTEAFF,TGCAGCGTTGAGTACAGGGGGATGAACACTGAAGCTTTCTTT,TRBD1,-,TRBV29-1,TRBJ1-1
CASTLANQPQHF,TGTGCCAGCACCCTCGCGAATCAGCCCCAGCATTTT,-,-,TRBV28,TRBJ1-5
CASSLEGTVSYNEQFF,TGTGCCAGCAGCTTGGAGGGGACAGTCTCCTACAATGAGCAGTTCTTC,TRBD1,-,TRBV5-6,TRBJ2-1
CASSVAVGTSPNEQFF,TGTGCCAGCAGCGTAGCTGTAGGGACTAGCCCCAATGAGCAGTTCTTC,TRBD2,-,TRBV9,TRBJ2-1
CASSGPGRNTEAFF,TGTGCCAGCAGTGGTCCGGGGAGGAACACTGAAGCTTTCTTT,-,few,TRBV6-5,TRBJ1-1
CASSGLSSNQPQHF,TGTGCCAGCAGTGGTCTTTCGAGCAATCAGCCCCAGCATTTT,-,-,TRBV25-1,TRBJ1-5
CASSPRIGGELFF,TGTGCCAGCAGCCCACGGATAGGCGGGGAACTGTTTTTT,-,once,TRBV7-2,TRBJ2-2
CASRTLGQGGTEAFF,TGTGCCAGCAGAACTCTGGGACAGGGAGGGACTGAAGCTTTCTTT,TRBD1,-,TRBV6-6,TRBJ1-1
CASGERTANSGNTIYF,TGTGCCAGCGGTGAACGGACAGCCAACTCTGGAAACACCATATATTTT,-,-,TRBV6-1,TRBJ1-3
CASSAGTGGITGELFF,TGTGCCAGCTCAGCCGGGACAGGGGGCATCACCGGGGAGCTGTTTTTT,TRBD1,-,TRBV18,TRBJ2-2
CASSPPWQTSYGYTF,TGCGCCAGCAGCCCCCCTTGGCAAACAAGCTATGGCTACACCTTC,-,-,TRBV4-1,TRBJ1-2
CASSEVLRRGSTNYGYTF,TGTGCCAGCAGTGAGGTGTTGCGAAGGGGGTCCACTAACTATGGCTACACCTTC,-,-,TRBV6-1,TRBJ1-2
CASSLQGITDTQYF,TGTGCCAGCAGCTTACAGGGCATCACAGATACGCAGTATTTT,-,-,TRBV28,TRBJ2-3
CASSEFQGQGSGEQFF,TGTGCCAGCAGTGAATTCCAAGGACAGGGGAGCGGAGAGCAGTTCTTC,TRBD1,-,TRBV25-1,TRBJ2-1
CASSPLGARTGELFF,TGTGCCAGCTCACCCCTGGGAGCGAGAACCGGGGAGCTGTTTTTT,-,-,TRBV18,TRBJ2-2
CASSRPDASEKLFF,TGTGCCAGCAGCCGGCCCGATGCTAGTGAAAAACTGTTTTTT,-,-,TRBV28,TRBJ1-4
CASSLGGGFYEQFF,TGTGCCAGCAGCTTGGGGGGGGGTTTTTATGAGCAGTTCTTC,TRBD2,-,TRBV7-2,TRBJ2-1
CASSQDWSRGTGELFF,TGTGCCAGCAGCCAAGATTGGTCAAGGGGCACCGGGGAGCTGTTTTTT,-,-,TRBV4-2,TRBJ2-2
CASSLGRANYGYTF,TGTGCCAGCAGCTTGGGCAGGGCTAACTATGGCTACACCTTC,-,-,TRBV7-8,TRBJ1-2
CASSFVTTGNYGYTF,TGTGCCAGCAGCTTTGTGACCACAGGAAACTATGGCTACACCTTC,-,-,TRBV7-9,TRBJ1-2